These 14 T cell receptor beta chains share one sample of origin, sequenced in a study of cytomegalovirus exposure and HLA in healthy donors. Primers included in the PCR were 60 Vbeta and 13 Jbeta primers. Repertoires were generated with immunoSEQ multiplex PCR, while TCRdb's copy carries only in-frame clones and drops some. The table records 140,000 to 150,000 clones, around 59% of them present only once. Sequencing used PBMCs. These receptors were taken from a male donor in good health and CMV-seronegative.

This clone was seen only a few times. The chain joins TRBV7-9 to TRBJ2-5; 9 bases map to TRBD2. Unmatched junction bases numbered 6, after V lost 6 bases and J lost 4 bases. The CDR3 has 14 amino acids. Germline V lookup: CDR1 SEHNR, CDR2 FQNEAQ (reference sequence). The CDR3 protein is CASRPGLALETQYF. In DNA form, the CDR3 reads TGTGCCAGCAGGCCGGGACTAGCTCTAGAGACCCAGTACTTC. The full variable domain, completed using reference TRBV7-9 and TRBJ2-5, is DTGVSQNPRHKITKRGQNVTFRCDPISEHNRLYWYRQTLGQGPEFLTYFQNEAQLEKSRLLSDRFSAERPKGSFSTLEIQRTEQGDSAMYLCASRPGLALETQYFGPGTRLLVL.

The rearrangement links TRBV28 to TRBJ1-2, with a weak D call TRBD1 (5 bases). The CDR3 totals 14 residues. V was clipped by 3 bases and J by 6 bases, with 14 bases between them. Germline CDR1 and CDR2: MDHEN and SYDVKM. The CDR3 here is CASSLGAGMNGYTF. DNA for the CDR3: TGTGCCAGCAGTTTGGGTGCAGGGATGAATGGCTACACCTTC.

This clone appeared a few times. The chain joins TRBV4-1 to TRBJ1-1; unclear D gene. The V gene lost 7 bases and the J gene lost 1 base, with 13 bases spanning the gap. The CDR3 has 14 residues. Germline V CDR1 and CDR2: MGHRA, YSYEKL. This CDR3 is CASTLTGRNTEAFF. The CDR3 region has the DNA TGCGCCAGCACTCTTACGGGTAGGAACACTGAAGCTTTCTTT.

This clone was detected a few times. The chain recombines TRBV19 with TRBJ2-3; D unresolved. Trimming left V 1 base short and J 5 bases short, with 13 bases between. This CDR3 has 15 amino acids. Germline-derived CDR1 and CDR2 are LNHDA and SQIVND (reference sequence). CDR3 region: CASSIVQAPGDTQYF. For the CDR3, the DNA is TGTGCCAGTAGTATAGTTCAAGCCCCTGGAGATACGCAGTATTTT.

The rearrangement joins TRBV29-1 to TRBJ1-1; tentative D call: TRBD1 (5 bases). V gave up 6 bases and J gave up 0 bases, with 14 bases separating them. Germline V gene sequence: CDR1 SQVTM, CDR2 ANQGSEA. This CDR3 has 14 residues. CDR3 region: CSVTRQNMNTEAFF. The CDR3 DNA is TGCAGCGTGACCCGACAGAACATGAACACTGAAGCTTTCTTT.

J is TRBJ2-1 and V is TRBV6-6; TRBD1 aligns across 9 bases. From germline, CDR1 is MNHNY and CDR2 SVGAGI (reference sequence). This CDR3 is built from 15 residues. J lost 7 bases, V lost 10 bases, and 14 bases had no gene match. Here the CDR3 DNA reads TGTGCCACGCAAGAACAGGGGGCGATTATTAATGAGCAGTTCTTC. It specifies CATQEQGAIINEQFF.

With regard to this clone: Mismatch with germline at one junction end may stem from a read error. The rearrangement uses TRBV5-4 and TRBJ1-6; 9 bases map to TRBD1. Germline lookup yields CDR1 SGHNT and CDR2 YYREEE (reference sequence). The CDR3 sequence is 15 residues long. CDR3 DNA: TGTCCCAGCAGCACTGGACAGGGGAATAATTCACCCCTCCACTTT. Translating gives CPSSTGQGNNSPLHF.

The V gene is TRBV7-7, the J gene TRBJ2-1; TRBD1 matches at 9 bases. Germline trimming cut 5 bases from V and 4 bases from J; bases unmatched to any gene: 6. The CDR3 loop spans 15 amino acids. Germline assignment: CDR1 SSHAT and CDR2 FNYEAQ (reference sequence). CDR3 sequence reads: CASSRDGQGYNEQFF. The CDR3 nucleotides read TGTGCCAGCAGCCGCGACGGACAGGGGTACAATGAGCAGTTCTTC.

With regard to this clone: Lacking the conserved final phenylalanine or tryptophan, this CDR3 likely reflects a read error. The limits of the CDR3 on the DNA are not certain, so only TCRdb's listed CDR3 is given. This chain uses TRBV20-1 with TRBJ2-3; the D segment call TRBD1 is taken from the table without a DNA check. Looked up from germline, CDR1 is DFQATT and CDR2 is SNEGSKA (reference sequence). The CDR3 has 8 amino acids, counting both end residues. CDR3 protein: CSYSRGQA.

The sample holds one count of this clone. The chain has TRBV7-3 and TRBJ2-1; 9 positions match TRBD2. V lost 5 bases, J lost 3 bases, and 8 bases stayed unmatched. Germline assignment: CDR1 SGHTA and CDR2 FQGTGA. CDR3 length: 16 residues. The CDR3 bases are TGTGCCAGCAGCGCACTGGGCGGGGGGGACTACAATGAGCAGTTCTTC. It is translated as CASSALGGGDYNEQFF.

The CDR3 coding sequence is TGTGCCAGCAGCTTTTATCCAGGGGGCGCCTCCTACAATGAGCAGTTCTTC. Encoded protein: CASSFYPGGASYNEQFF. V usage is TRBV5-5 and J usage is TRBJ2-1, with 8 bases aligning to TRBD1. This CDR3 is built from 17 residues. Trimming cost V 2 bases and J 0 bases; bases outside gene matches: 7. Germline-derived CDR1 and CDR2 are SGHKS and YYEKEE (reference sequence).

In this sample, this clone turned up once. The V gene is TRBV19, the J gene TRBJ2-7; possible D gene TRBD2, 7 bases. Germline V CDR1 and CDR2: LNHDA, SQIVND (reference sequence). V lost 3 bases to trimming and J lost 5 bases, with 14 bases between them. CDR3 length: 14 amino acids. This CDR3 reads CASSMIHGGHEQYF. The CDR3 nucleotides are TGTGCCAGTAGTATGATCCACGGGGGGCACGAGCAGTACTTC.

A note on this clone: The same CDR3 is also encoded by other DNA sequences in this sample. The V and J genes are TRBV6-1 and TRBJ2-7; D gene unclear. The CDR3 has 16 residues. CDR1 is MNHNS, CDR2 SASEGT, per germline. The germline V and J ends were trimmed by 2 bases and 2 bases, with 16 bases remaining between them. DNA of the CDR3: TGTGCCAGCAGTGAAACAGTGACACTGCCACCCTACGAGCAGTACTTC. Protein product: CASSETVTLPPYEQYF.

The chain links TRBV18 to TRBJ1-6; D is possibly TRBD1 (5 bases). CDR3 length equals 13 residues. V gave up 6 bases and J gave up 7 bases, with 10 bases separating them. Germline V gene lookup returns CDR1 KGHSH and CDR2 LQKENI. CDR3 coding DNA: TGTGCCAGCTCCCAGGGTCAAAATTCACCCCTCCACTTT. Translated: CASSQGQNSPLHF.